These 23 T cell receptor beta chains came from one sample sequenced in a study of human T cells and chemical hapten exposure. MiXCR, applied by TCRdb to the 5' RACE reads, yields one record per CDR3 protein. Of 100,000 to 120,000 distinct CDR3 sequences in the sample, approximately 20% were seen once. Total RNA was extracted from unfractionated whole blood. The receptors derive from a human donor in good health.

The chain couples TRBV27 to TRBJ2-7; D is possibly TRBD2 (6 bases). V was clipped by 2 bases and J by 1 base, with 6 bases between them. Germline V gene lookup returns CDR1 MNHEY and CDR2 SMNVEV (reference sequence). The CDR3 runs to 13 residues. The CDR3 protein is CASSLSGSYEQYF. The CDR3 DNA sequence: TGTGCCAGCAGTTTAAGCGGGTCCTACGAGCAGTACTTC.

This clonotype was counted between two and nine times. The chain has TRBV7-6 and TRBJ2-7; D unclear. The CDR3 covers 16 residues. The germline gives CDR1 SGHVS, CDR2 FNYEAQ. The V end lost 2 bases, the J end lost 1 base, and 15 bases lay between the germline ends. The CDR3 DNA reads TGTGCCAGCAGCTTAAATGGTGAGGCAGGATCCTACGAGCAGTACTTC. Protein: CASSLNGEAGSYEQYF.

The chain combines TRBV30 with TRBJ1-1, with D unclear. The CDR3 extends over 11 amino acids. The germline CDR1 and CDR2 sequences are GTSNPN and SVGIG (reference sequence). The V gene lost 5 bases and the J gene lost 1 base, with 5 bases spanning the gap. CDR3 coding DNA: TGTGCCTGGTTATGGAACACTGAAGCTTTCTTT. It encodes CAWLWNTEAFF.

This clonotype has a handful of counts. The CDR3 loop reads CASSQSVQPYAPQNYGYTF. The CDR3 DNA follows: TGTGCCAGCAGCCAATCTGTGCAGCCTTACGCGCCCCAAAACTATGGCTACACCTTC. The chain recombines TRBV14 with TRBJ1-2; D is undetermined. The V and J ends lost 2 bases and 2 bases respectively, with 24 bases between them. This CDR3 comprises 19 residues. From germline, CDR1 is SGHDN and CDR2 FVKESK.

CDR3: CASTSEAFTDTQYF. CDR3 sequence (DNA): TGCGCCAGCACTTCAGAGGCCTTCACAGATACGCAGTATTTT. The chain carries TRBV5-1 and TRBJ2-3; D is unresolved. The V end lost 6 bases, the J end lost 2 bases, and 13 bases lay between the germline ends. Germline lookup yields CDR1 SGHRS and CDR2 YFSETQ. The CDR3 has 14 amino acids. The entire variable domain, with the rest obtained from reference TRBV5-1 and TRBJ2-3, is as follows: KAGVTQTPRYLIKTRGQQVTLSCSPISGHRSVSWYQQTPGQGLQFLFEYFSETQRNKGNFPGRFSGRQFSNSRSEMNVSTLELGDSALYLCASTSEAFTDTQYFGPGTRLTVL.

This clonotype was observed a handful of times. The genes are TRBV25-1 and TRBJ2-2; D might be TRBD1 or TRBD2, each matching 5 bases. The V gene's germline CDR1 is MGHDK and CDR2 SYGVNS. V lost 6 bases, J lost 8 bases, and 16 bases lay in between. The CDR3 is 14 residues long. CDR3 DNA sequence: TGTGCCAGCAGCATACTTATGGGACCGGGGGAGCTGTTTTTT. This gives the protein CASSILMGPGELFF.

This clonotype was counted between two and nine times. The chain uses TRBV18 and TRBJ1-2; D perhaps matches TRBD1 (5 bases). V was shortened by 5 bases and J by 8 bases, with 30 bases between the two germline ends. Germline assignment: CDR1 KGHSH and CDR2 LQKENI. This CDR3 is built from 18 residues. The CDR3 reads CASSVPGGQDLIKGGYTF. The CDR3 DNA reads as TGTGCCAGCTCAGTACCGGGAGGACAAGACCTCATAAAAGGCGGCTACACCTTC.

This clonotype was found once. The genes are TRBV6-2 or TRBV6-3 and TRBJ2-7, with 10 bases fitting TRBD2. The CDR3 is made up of 15 amino acids. Germline V gene lookup returns CDR1 MNHEY and CDR2 SVGEGT. J lost 7 bases, V lost 6 bases, and 12 bases had no gene match. CDR3 protein: CASRPLIAGGTEQYF. The DNA of the CDR3 is TGTGCCAGCAGGCCACTTATAGCGGGAGGCACTGAGCAGTACTTC.

The V and J genes are TRBV29-1 and TRBJ1-2, with TRBD1 as a possible D gene (5 bases). There are 14 residues in the CDR3. Germline V lookup: CDR1 SQVTM, CDR2 ANQGSEA. Trimming shortened V by 6 bases and J by 2 bases, and 16 bases separated the two germline ends. The chain's CDR3 is CSVHSPGDNYGYTF. CDR3 sequence (DNA): TGCAGCGTCCACTCCCCGGGGGACAACTATGGCTACACCTTC.

The chain uses TRBV28 and TRBJ2-1, with 13 nucleotides matching TRBD2. After removal of 5 bases from V and 9 bases from J, the junction contained 7 bases not matched to a gene. This CDR3 has 15 amino acids. CDR1 MDHEN and CDR2 SYDVKM come from the germline V gene. The DNA for the CDR3 is TGTGCCAGCAGTCGCCGGACTAGCGGGAGAGGTGAGCAGTTCTTC. The encoded protein is CASSRRTSGRGEQFF.

The J gene is TRBJ1-5, the V gene TRBV27; D unclear. Germline values: CDR1 MNHEY, CDR2 SMNVEV (reference sequence). The V end lost 5 bases, the J end lost 6 bases, and 11 bases lay between the germline ends. CDR3 length equals 13 residues. CDR3 bases: TGTGCCAGCAGTCCTCGTCGCAGTCAGCCCCAGCATTTT. Translated, it gives CASSPRRSQPQHF.

The chain combines TRBV29-1 with TRBJ2-7; D call uncertain. The CDR3 extends over 12 amino acids. V shed 5 bases and J shed 2 bases, with 10 bases lying between them. Germline V gives CDR1 SQVTM, CDR2 ANQGSEA. CDR3 sequence reads: CSVLERAYEQYF. As DNA, the CDR3 is TGCAGCGTTCTGGAGCGAGCCTACGAGCAGTACTTC.

The CDR3 sequence is CASSQDEMGQDNSPLHF. The CDR3 coding sequence is TGTGCCAGCAGCCAAGATGAGATGGGGCAGGATAATTCACCCCTCCACTTT. The chain uses TRBV4-2 and TRBJ1-6; a weak D match, TRBD1 (5 bases). From germline, CDR1 is LGHNA and CDR2 YNFKEQ. Between the trimmed V and J ends, which lost 0 bases and 5 bases, there was a span of 14 bases. CDR3 size: 17 residues.

This chain links TRBV5-6 with TRBJ2-1; D gene ambiguous. Germline V gene lookup returns CDR1 SGHDT and CDR2 YYEEEE. The CDR3 contains 15 residues. V dropped 3 bases and J dropped 6 bases, with 16 bases sitting between them. The CDR3 protein is CASSSSRLSLNEQFF. CDR3 nucleotide sequence: TGTGCCAGCAGCTCTTCCCGACTTAGCCTCAATGAGCAGTTCTTC.

In its sample, this clonotype was seen a few times. The J gene is TRBJ1-5, the V gene TRBV6-1; D possibly corresponds to TRBD1 (5 bases). Germline V gives CDR1 MNHNS, CDR2 SASEGT. Trimming took 2 bases from V and 0 from J, leaving 8 bases between them. CDR3 length: 15 residues. CDR3 loop: CASSERGFSNQPQHF. In DNA form, the CDR3 reads TGTGCCAGCAGTGAAAGGGGTTTTAGCAATCAGCCCCAGCATTTT.

The chain combines TRBV4-1 with TRBJ1-5, with D tentatively TRBD1 (6 bases). This CDR3 is 14 amino acids long. CDR1 is MGHRA and CDR2 is YSYEKL in the germline V gene. Trimming removed 5 bases at V and 6 bases at J, with 14 bases between. CDR3 DNA: TGCGCCAGCAGCGAAGTGGGGGCGGGTCAGCCCCAGCATTTT. It is translated as CASSEVGAGQPQHF.

The table lists this clonotype with a few counts. The genes are TRBV11-2 and TRBJ2-3; D perhaps matches TRBD2 (6 bases). CDR1 SGHAT and CDR2 FQNNGV come from the germline V gene. This CDR3 comprises 15 residues. V was cut by 3 bases and J by 1 base, with 11 bases left in between. The CDR3 DNA reads as TGTGCCAGCAGCTTCACCTGGGGGGGCACAGATACGCAGTATTTT. It encodes CASSFTWGGTDTQYF. The full variable domain, completed using reference TRBV11-2 and TRBJ2-3, is EAGVAQSPRYKIIEKRQSVAFWCNPISGHATLYWYQQILGQGPKLLIQFQNNGVVDDSQLPKDRFSAERLKGVDSTLKIQPAKLEDSAVYLCASSFTWGGTDTQYFGPGTRLTVL.

This clonotype was observed a handful of times. The V call is TRBV6-2 or TRBV6-3, the J call TRBJ2-3, with 11 nucleotides matching TRBD2. The germline V gene encodes CDR1 MNHEY and CDR2 SVGEGT. V lost 6 bases to trimming and J lost 14 bases; unmatched junction nucleotides: 7. The CDR3 is made up of 12 amino acids. CDR3 DNA: TGTGCCAGCAGGGAAGCCGGGACTAGCGGGTATTTT. This codes for CASREAGTSGYF.

The table lists this clonotype with a few counts. The chain recombines TRBV15 with TRBJ1-6; D remains unclear. The CDR3 has 15 residues. Germline V CDR1 and CDR2: LNHNV, YYDKDF (reference sequence). V lost 7 bases to trimming and J lost 0 bases, with 10 bases between them. Here the CDR3 reads CATKFGSSYNSPLHF. CDR3 coding DNA: TGTGCCACCAAATTCGGCAGCTCCTATAATTCACCCCTCCACTTT.

The sample holds a few counts of this clonotype. This chain links TRBV30 with TRBJ1-2; D call uncertain. V dropped 0 bases and J dropped 4 bases, with 12 bases sitting between them. Looked up from germline, CDR1 is GTSNPN and CDR2 is SVGIG (reference sequence). CDR3 size: 14 residues. The CDR3 bases are TGTGCCTGGAGTGTCGGACGGAATCCCTATGGCTACACCTTC. Residues: CAWSVGRNPYGYTF.

The rearrangement links TRBV21-1 to TRBJ1-5; no DNA check was done on the table's D call, TRBD1. TRBV21-1 is marked as a pseudogene. The CDR3 is 18 residues long. The CDR3 DNA follows: TGTGCCAGCAGCAAAGCCATGGCGGGGACGGTCGGCACCCAGCCCCAGCATTTT. It translates to CASSKAMAGTVGTQPQHF.

In this sample, this clonotype turned up many times. The chain joins TRBV19 to TRBJ2-5; D may be TRBD1 (6 bases). Germline CDR1 and CDR2: LNHDA and SQIVND (reference sequence). The CDR3 is 13 residues long. Trimming removed 3 bases from V and 2 bases from J, with 7 bases in between. The CDR3 region is CASSIGQQETQYF. CDR3 in DNA: TGTGCCAGTAGTATTGGACAGCAAGAGACCCAGTACTTC. Full variable domain (missing parts from reference TRBV19 and TRBJ2-5): DGGITQSPKYLFRKEGQNVTLSCEQNLNHDAMYWYRQDPGQGLRLIYYSQIVNDFQKGDIAEGYSVSREKKESFPLTVTSAQKNPTAFYLCASSIGQQETQYFGPGTRLLVL.

This clonotype came up a few times. In nucleotides, the CDR3 is TGTGCCAGCAGCTTCGGGACACGCAATCAGCCCCAGCATTTT. Its protein is CASSFGTRNQPQHF. The genes are TRBV7-9 and TRBJ1-5, with D perhaps TRBD1 (6 bases). The CDR3 has 14 residues. The germline V gene encodes CDR1 SEHNR and CDR2 FQNEAQ (reference sequence). With 3 bases removed from V and 2 bases from J, the gap between germline ends came to 8 bases.